These 8 T cell receptor beta chains were sequenced from one sample in a study of T cell changes during pregnancy in multiple sclerosis. TCRdb's copy holds only in-frame clones and misses some; the assay was immunoSEQ multiplex PCR. The sample contains just under 35,000 clones, approximately 91% of which appear only once. The starting material was peripheral blood, obtained in the second trimester of pregnancy. Receptors originate from a female donor in good health, enrolled as a control in a pregnancy study.

The chain is built from TRBV5-1 and TRBJ2-1; no reliable D call. Between the trimmed V and J ends, which lost 4 bases and 6 bases, there was a span of 14 bases. The CDR3 has 14 residues. Germline V gives CDR1 SGHRS, CDR2 YFSETQ. The CDR3 DNA follows: TGCGCCAGCAGCCTCACGGGTGGCCCCAATGAGCAGTTCTTC. Translating gives CASSLTGGPNEQFF.

This sequence joins TRBV6-5 and TRBJ1-1, with TRBD1 as a possible D gene (5 bases). Trimming left V 0 bases short and J 7 bases short, with 12 bases between. The CDR3 extends over 14 amino acids. The V gene's germline CDR1 is MNHEY and CDR2 SVGAGI. CDR3 in DNA: TGTGCCAGCAGTTACTCGACAGATCCTGGTGAAGCTTTCTTT. It specifies CASSYSTDPGEAFF.

A single count supports this clone. The V gene is TRBV7-3, the J gene TRBJ1-6, with D hard to call. Germline V gene sequence: CDR1 SGHTA, CDR2 FQGTGA. Trimming shortened V by 4 bases and J by 7 bases, and 14 bases separated the two germline ends. This CDR3 has 15 residues. This CDR3 reads CASSSPEGGNSPLHF. In DNA form, the CDR3 reads TGTGCCAGCAGCTCCCCCGAGGGTGGGAATTCACCCCTCCACTTT.

V gene TRBV10-3 combines with J gene TRBJ1-2; TRBD1 might be the D (5 bases). The CDR3 runs 17 residues. V shed 0 bases and J shed 3 bases, with 17 bases lying between them. The germline CDR1 and CDR2 sequences are ENHRY and SYGVKD. The CDR3 reads CAISESGSGYWDYGYTF. Written as DNA, the CDR3 is TGTGCCATCAGTGAGTCGGGATCAGGGTATTGGGACTATGGCTACACCTTC.

The chain's CDR3 is CASSAGTSGRERQFF. CDR3 coding DNA: TGTGCCAGCAGCGCCGGGACTAGCGGGAGAGAGAGGCAGTTCTTC. This chain connects TRBV9 to TRBJ2-1, with TRBD2 matching 14 bases. V was pared by 3 bases and J by 12 bases, with 8 bases of the junction left unmatched. This CDR3 has 15 amino acids. Germline V CDR1 and CDR2: SGDLS, YYNGEE. The full variable domain, completed using reference TRBV9 and TRBJ2-1, is DSGVTQTPKHLITATGQRVTLRCSPRSGDLSVYWYQQSLDQGLQFLIQYYNGEERAKGNILERFSAQQFPDLHSELNLSSLELGDSALYFCASSAGTSGRERQFFGPGTRLTVL.

V is TRBV27 and J is TRBJ1-2, with 9 bases matching TRBD1. The V gene's germline CDR1 is MNHEY and CDR2 SMNVEV (reference sequence). The CDR3 consists of 16 residues. After removal of 0 bases from V and 7 bases from J, the junction contained 9 bases not matched to a gene. The CDR3 is CASSLSVPGQGFGYTF. The CDR3 region has the DNA TGTGCCAGCAGTTTATCGGTACCGGGACAGGGATTTGGCTACACCTTC.

The gene calls are TRBV11-1 and TRBJ2-3; D gene ambiguous. Germline values: CDR1 SGHAT, CDR2 FQDESV (reference sequence). V lost 5 bases and J 0 bases, leaving 15 bases between the germline ends. The CDR3 loop spans 16 amino acids. The CDR3 region is CASSQVIGVSTDTQYF. CDR3 in DNA: TGTGCCAGCAGCCAAGTAATCGGAGTAAGCACAGATACGCAGTATTTT.

The V and J genes are TRBV4-2 and TRBJ2-7; perhaps TRBD1 as D (6 bases). The V end was cut by 0 bases, the J end by 2 bases, with 11 bases between. Germline assignment: CDR1 LGHNA and CDR2 YNFKEQ. This CDR3 is built from 15 residues. CDR3 sequence reads: CASSQDVGAAYEQYF. In DNA, the CDR3 is TGTGCCAGCAGCCAAGATGTGGGGGCCGCCTACGAGCAGTACTTC.